A single sample gave rise to the 28 T cell receptor beta chains below, sequenced in a study of shared clonotypes between healthy human individuals. Using immunoSEQ multiplex PCR, the repertoire was profiled, and TCRdb retains in-frame clones only, with some absent. The sample lists around 2,000,000 clones, under 95% occurring once. Naive CD8 cells were CD45RO-negative, positively selected for CCR7, excluding terminally differentiated effector memory CD45RA+ cells. Sequences were obtained from naive CD8+ T cells from PBMCs. All receptors come from a young man in good health. Some clones in this sample may be carry-over from other donors' samples.

The chain joins TRBV4-1 to TRBJ1-6; TRBD1 matches at 8 bases. Trimming cost V 0 bases and J 10 bases; bases outside gene matches: 5. Germline values: CDR1 MGHRA, CDR2 YSYEKL. The CDR3 totals 15 residues. CDR3 sequence: CASSQDRTGSSPLHF. The DNA of the CDR3 is TGCGCCAGCAGCCAAGACAGGACAGGGAGCTCACCCCTCCACTTT.

The chain couples TRBV28 to TRBJ2-1; 12 bases line up with TRBD2. CDR1 and CDR2 (germline): MDHEN, SYDVKM. The trim removed 5 bases at V and 8 bases at J, leaving 7 bases unmatched. The CDR3 contains 15 residues. In nucleotides, the CDR3 is TGTGCCAGCAGTCCCGGACTAGCGGGATTGGATGAGCAGTTCTTC. Translated: CASSPGLAGLDEQFF.

This clone came up a few times. V is TRBV9 and J is TRBJ1-1; D gene ambiguous. This CDR3 is 14 amino acids long. From germline, CDR1 is SGDLS and CDR2 YYNGEE. V was pared by 0 bases and J by 6 bases, with 12 bases between. The CDR3 sequence: CASSVVGYGAEAFF. Here the CDR3 DNA reads TGTGCCAGCAGCGTAGTCGGGTATGGCGCTGAAGCTTTCTTT.

The J gene is TRBJ2-1, the V gene TRBV10-3; D gene ambiguous. V was pared by 10 bases and J by 0 bases, with 7 bases between. The CDR3 extends over 12 amino acids. Germline CDR1 ENHRY, CDR2 SYGVKD. The CDR3 region is CATSLSYNEQFF. CDR3 bases: TGTGCCACCTCCCTCTCCTACAATGAGCAGTTCTTC.

This clone was recorded only once. The chain employs TRBV5-4 and TRBJ2-3, with 9 bases that match TRBD2. Looked up from germline, CDR1 is SGHNT and CDR2 is YYREEE (reference sequence). The CDR3 spans 13 residues. The V segment lost 6 bases and the J segment 5 bases; nucleotides outside the gene matches: 4. The CDR3 nucleotides read TGTGCCAGCAAGGGCGGGAGGGTAGATACGCAGTATTTT. This sequence encodes CASKGGRVDTQYF.

The chain carries TRBV29-1 and TRBJ2-1; 8 nucleotides agree with TRBD2. The CDR3 contains 13 residues. V was clipped by 4 bases and J by 7 bases; unmatched bases: 6. Germline V gives CDR1 SQVTM, CDR2 ANQGSEA. The CDR3 nucleotides are TGCAGCGTTGGCCCGGGAGGGTGGAATGAGCAGTTCTTC. Translation: CSVGPGGWNEQFF.

The chain couples TRBV12-5 to TRBJ1-5, with D uncertain. The germline V and J ends were trimmed by 3 bases and 11 bases, with 2 bases remaining between them. The germline V gene encodes CDR1 LGHNT and CDR2 FRNRAP. This CDR3 is built from 9 residues. The CDR3 here is CASGLSQHF. The CDR3 region has the DNA TGTGCTAGTGGTTTATCCCAGCATTTT.

This clone was counted once. The genes are TRBV5-6 and TRBJ2-5; D call uncertain. The CDR3 loop spans 19 amino acids. Germline CDR1 SGHDT, CDR2 YYEEEE. V lost 0 bases and J lost 0, with 21 bases in between. CDR3 coding DNA: TGTGCCAGCAGCTTGGTCCCATCCGGAACTGAGGAATACCAAGAGACCCAGTACTTC. Translation gives CASSLVPSGTEEYQETQYF.

Only one count was recorded for this clone. V gene TRBV5-1 combines with J gene TRBJ1-5; D unclear. Germline V gene lookup returns CDR1 SGHRS and CDR2 YFSETQ. The CDR3 consists of 13 residues. Trimming pared 3 bases from V and 6 bases from J, leaving 10 bases between. CDR3 coding DNA: TGCGCCAGCAGCTATGGATCGGGTCAGCCCCAGCATTTT. Amino acids: CASSYGSGQPQHF.

The chain is built from TRBV7-9 and TRBJ1-2; no firm D call. CDR1 SEHNR and CDR2 FQNEAQ come from the germline V gene (reference sequence). The V and J ends lost 0 bases and 7 bases respectively, with 12 bases between them. The length of the CDR3 is 14 residues. The CDR3 DNA reads TGTGCCAGCAGCTTAGCGTCGGGGTCGGCTGGCTACACCTTC. Encoded protein: CASSLASGSAGYTF. Complete variable domain (other parts from reference TRBV7-9 and TRBJ1-2): DTGVSQNPRHKITKRGQNVTFRCDPISEHNRLYWYRQTLGQGPEFLTYFQNEAQLEKSRLLSDRFSAERPKGSFSTLEIQRTEQGDSAMYLCASSLASGSAGYTFGSGTRLTVV.

The rearrangement joins TRBV21-1 to TRBJ1-3. TRBV21-1 is labeled a pseudogene. There are 13 residues in the CDR3. CDR3 loop: CASGSPSGNTIYF. CDR3 nucleotide sequence: TGTGCCAGCGGCAGTCCCTCTGGAAACACCATATATTTT.

The gene calls are TRBV27 and TRBJ2-7, with 9 bases identical to TRBD2. This CDR3 is built from 15 residues. With 2 bases clipped from V and 4 bases from J, the junction kept 6 bases outside the gene matches. The germline V gene encodes CDR1 MNHEY and CDR2 SMNVEV (reference sequence). CDR3 residues: CASSLSTSGWYEQYF. The CDR3 nucleotides read TGTGCCAGCAGTTTAAGCACTAGCGGGTGGTACGAGCAGTACTTC.

Here the CDR3 DNA reads TGTGCCAGCAGTCTAAGACCCTACACTGAAGCTTTCTTT. This encodes CASSLRPYTEAFF. This chain links TRBV28 with TRBJ1-1; D gene ambiguous. Trimming took off 5 bases at V and 3 bases at J, with 10 bases between the two ends. This CDR3 has 13 amino acids. CDR1 is MDHEN, CDR2 SYDVKM, per germline.

The chain is built from TRBV7-9 and TRBJ2-7; D is perhaps TRBD1 or TRBD2 (5 bases each). From germline, CDR1 is SEHNR and CDR2 FQNEAQ (reference sequence). The CDR3 is 13 residues long. Trimming left V 1 base short and J 6 bases short, with 10 bases between. CDR3: CASSLGGLAEQYF. CDR3 coding DNA: TGTGCCAGCAGCTTAGGGGGGTTGGCCGAGCAGTACTTC.

This rearrangement joins TRBV28 to TRBJ1-2; 7 nucleotides match TRBD1. Germline V gene data show CDR1 as MDHEN and CDR2 as SYDVKM. Germline trimming cut 7 bases from V and 1 base from J; bases unmatched to any gene: 3. This CDR3 spans 13 amino acids. The CDR3 reads CASTDRDNYGYTF. CDR3 coding DNA: TGTGCCAGCACCGACAGGGATAACTATGGCTACACCTTC.

V is TRBV6-4 and J is TRBJ2-5; 7 bases match TRBD2. Trimming cost V 7 bases and J 5 bases; bases outside gene matches: 10. CDR3 length: 14 amino acids. The germline gives CDR1 MRHNA, CDR2 SNTAGT. DNA of the CDR3: TGTGCCAGCACCGCCCGGGGGAGGGCGGAGACCCAGTACTTC. As protein: CASTARGRAETQYF.

The gene calls are TRBV6-1 and TRBJ1-5; possibly TRBD1 for D (5 bases). Germline CDR1 MNHNS, CDR2 SASEGT. Deletions cut 6 bases from V and 6 bases from J, with 12 bases between. CDR3 length: 13 amino acids. CDR3 in DNA: TGTGCCAGCAGGTTTGGGACGGGTCAGCCCCAGCATTTT. The encoded protein is CASRFGTGQPQHF.

This clone was seen only a few times. The identical CDR3 is also encoded by other nucleotide sequences in the sample. J is TRBJ1-1 and V is TRBV19; D is ambiguous. Germline lookup yields CDR1 LNHDA and CDR2 SQIVND (reference sequence). Trimming pared 4 bases from V and 1 base from J, leaving 7 bases between. This CDR3 region has 13 residues. The CDR3 sequence: CASSTPGNTEAFF. Written as DNA, the CDR3 is TGTGCCAGTAGTACCCCTGGGAACACTGAAGCTTTCTTT.

J is TRBJ2-1 and V is TRBV27, with D possibly TRBD2 on 5 matching bases. There are 16 residues in the CDR3. V was pared by 4 bases and J by 0 bases, with 13 bases between. Germline V gives CDR1 MNHEY, CDR2 SMNVEV (reference sequence). CDR3 bases: TGTGCCAGCAGTTCCCGGGAAGTTAGCTCCTACAATGAGCAGTTCTTC. Its protein is CASSSREVSSYNEQFF.

The chain joins TRBV28 to TRBJ2-1; 9 positions agree with TRBD2. The CDR3 is 15 amino acids. In germline, CDR1 is MDHEN, CDR2 SYDVKM. V lost 5 bases and J lost 0; bases outside the gene matches: 2. The DNA for the CDR3 is TGTGCCAGCAGTGAGACTAGCGGCTCCTACAATGAGCAGTTCTTC. It is translated as CASSETSGSYNEQFF.

As for this clone: The sample contains more than one DNA sequence encoding this CDR3. The chain employs TRBV6-1 and TRBJ2-7, with 10 bases fitting TRBD1. Looked up from germline, CDR1 is MNHNS and CDR2 is SASEGT. The CDR3 extends over 14 amino acids. Losses at the gene ends were 4 bases for V and 3 bases for J; bases not matched to a gene: 3. Written as DNA, the CDR3 is TGTGCCAGCAGTGCCGGACAGGGGGGCTACGAGCAGTACTTC. Its translation: CASSAGQGGYEQYF.

This chain uses TRBV9 with TRBJ1-2; weak D call: TRBD1 (5 bases). The CDR3 has 18 residues. V lost 4 bases to trimming and J lost 6 bases, with 28 bases between them. Germline V CDR1 and CDR2: SGDLS, YYNGEE. CDR3 nucleotide sequence: TGTGCCAGCAGCCCCTTCGATGGGGGGACGCTTGTTAAGGATGGCTACACCTTC. This gives the protein CASSPFDGGTLVKDGYTF.

The chain employs TRBV7-6 and TRBJ2-3; 9 nucleotides match TRBD2. The CDR3 extends over 14 amino acids. Trimming removed 5 bases from V and 5 bases from J; junction bases left unmatched: 5. Germline loops: CDR1 SGHVS, CDR2 FNYEAQ. Here the CDR3 reads CASSDAGGGDTQYF. The CDR3 DNA sequence: TGTGCCAGCAGCGATGCGGGAGGGGGAGATACGCAGTATTTT.

The rearrangement joins TRBV28 to TRBJ1-2; TRBD1 might be the D (5 bases). The CDR3 totals 14 residues. V gave up 3 bases and J gave up 4 bases, with 12 bases separating them. Germline CDR1 reads MDHEN; CDR2 reads SYDVKM. This CDR3 reads CASSFTETAYGYTF. CDR3 sequence (DNA): TGTGCCAGCAGTTTCACGGAGACAGCCTATGGCTACACCTTC.

The chain has TRBV7-9 and TRBJ1-1; the D gene is possibly TRBD1 (5 bases). V was cut by 1 base and J by 11 bases, with 20 bases left in between. CDR3 length: 15 residues. CDR1 and CDR2 (germline): SEHNR, FQNEAQ (reference sequence). CDR3 region: CASSLGGPDSREAFF. CDR3 bases: TGTGCCAGCAGCTTAGGGGGACCCGACTCTCGGGAGGCTTTCTTT.

The rearrangement joins TRBV30 to TRBJ2-7; D may be TRBD1 (7 bases). CDR1 is GTSNPN and CDR2 is SVGIG in the germline V gene (reference sequence). The CDR3 is made up of 14 amino acids. The ends were cut back, 5 bases at V and 2 bases at J, with 16 bases in the middle. For the CDR3, the DNA is TGTGCCTGGGTTTGGGGGGACAGCCCCTACGAGCAGTACTTC. Encoded protein: CAWVWGDSPYEQYF.

The chain couples TRBV7-9 to TRBJ2-7; 7 positions agree with TRBD1. CDR1 is SEHNR and CDR2 is FQNEAQ in the germline V gene (reference sequence). V lost 3 bases to trimming and J lost 3 bases; unmatched junction nucleotides: 2. The CDR3 has 13 residues. CDR3 DNA: TGTGCCAGCAGCTTTAGGGACAGCTACGAGCAGTACTTC. Protein: CASSFRDSYEQYF.

The chain is built from TRBV4-3 and TRBJ1-2, with 8 bases fitting TRBD1. Germline assignment: CDR1 LGHNA and CDR2 YSLEER. The CDR3 covers 15 residues. The V and J ends lost 5 bases and 0 bases, in that order; junction bases with no gene match: 5. The CDR3 loop reads CASSYRTGSNYGYTF. The CDR3 coding sequence is TGCGCCAGCAGCTACCGGACAGGGTCTAACTATGGCTACACCTTC.